The 15 T cell receptor beta chains below all came from one sample that was sequenced in a study of long-term antiretroviral therapy in people with HIV. With survey level as its setting, the immunoSEQ assay was v3.0. Clones were read by immunoSEQ multiplex PCR, and TCRdb kept only the in-frame ones, dropping some. The profile shows roughly 23,000 clones, over 65% of them singletons. Sequenced material: unsorted PBMCs, taken approximately 5.7 years after starting antiretroviral therapy. The receptors come from a man in his thirties or forties with HIV.

This chain connects TRBV5-1 to TRBJ2-7; TRBD1 matches 9 bases. V dropped 3 bases and J dropped 6; count of bases not matched to a gene: 10. The CDR3 extends over 15 amino acids. Germline loops: CDR1 SGHRS, CDR2 YFSETQ. Here the CDR3 reads CASSYSGQGLSEQYF. In DNA form, the CDR3 reads TGCGCCAGCAGCTATTCCGGACAGGGGCTCTCCGAGCAGTACTTC.

The V and J genes are TRBV7-2 and TRBJ2-1; no firm D call. Germline lookup yields CDR1 SGHTA and CDR2 FQGNSA. V was clipped by 3 bases and J by 3 bases, with 6 bases between them. This CDR3 spans 13 amino acids. The chain's CDR3 is CASSFNVYNEQFF. The CDR3 DNA follows: TGTGCCAGCAGCTTTAACGTCTACAATGAGCAGTTCTTC.

The rearrangement links TRBV28 to TRBJ1-5; D gene uncertain. V lost 8 bases, J lost 7 bases, and 18 bases lay in between. The CDR3 contains 14 residues. Germline-derived CDR1 and CDR2 are MDHEN and SYDVKM. CDR3 in DNA: TGTGCCAGCCACTCCCGGGTTTTTTCGCAGCCCCAGCATTTT. Encoded protein: CASHSRVFSQPQHF. Using reference TRBV28 and TRBJ1-5 for the parts outside the CDR3, the full variable domain is DVKVTQSSRYLVKRTGEKVFLECVQDMDHENMFWYRQDPGLGLRLIYFSYDVKMKEKGDIPEGYSVSREKKERFSLILESASTNQTSMYLCASHSRVFSQPQHFGDGTRLSIL.

The rearrangement joins TRBV10-3 to TRBJ1-5; D ambiguous. Germline V CDR1 and CDR2: ENHRY, SYGVKD. This CDR3 has 13 residues. Deletions cut 4 bases from V and 4 bases from J, with 8 bases between. The DNA of the CDR3 is TGTGCCATCAGTGGGGCTGAGAATCAGCCCCAGCATTTT. This codes for CAISGAENQPQHF.

The chain combines TRBV19 with TRBJ2-1; D gene unclear. Trimming left V 5 bases short and J 0 bases short, with 11 bases between. CDR3 size: 15 residues. The germline gives CDR1 LNHDA, CDR2 SQIVND (reference sequence). CDR3 residues: CASSLGVGSYNEQFF. The CDR3 DNA sequence: TGTGCCAGTAGTCTCGGTGTAGGCTCCTACAATGAGCAGTTCTTC. The variable domain in full, with the rest retrieved from reference TRBV19 and TRBJ2-1, is DGGITQSPKYLFRKEGQNVTLSCEQNLNHDAMYWYRQDPGQGLRLIYYSQIVNDFQKGDIAEGYSVSREKKESFPLTVTSAQKNPTAFYLCASSLGVGSYNEQFFGPGTRLTVL.

This chain joins TRBV30 and TRBJ1-1; 8 nucleotides align to TRBD1. Germline CDR1 GTSNPN, CDR2 SVGIG (reference sequence). This CDR3 has 11 amino acids. V dropped 3 bases and J dropped 9; count of bases not matched to a gene: 3. DNA for the CDR3: TGTGCCTGGAGAGGCAGGGGGCAAGCTTTCTTT. As protein: CAWRGRGQAFF. Full variable domain (rest looked up from reference TRBV30 and TRBJ1-1): SQTIHQWPATLVQPVGSPLSLECTVEGTSNPNLYWYRQAAGRGLQLLFYSVGIGQISSEVPQNLSASRPQDRQFILSSKKLLLSDSGFYLCAWRGRGQAFFGQGTRLTVV.

V usage is TRBV6-5 and J usage is TRBJ1-4; D uncertain. The CDR3 runs 16 residues. Trimming removed 0 bases at V and 5 bases at J, with 13 bases between. CDR1 is MNHEY, CDR2 SVGAGI, per germline. CDR3: CASSYSTEGSNEKLFF. CDR3 nucleotide sequence: TGTGCCAGCAGTTACTCGACGGAGGGATCCAATGAAAAACTGTTTTTT.

The V call is TRBV7-9, the J call TRBJ2-1; 13 bases agree with TRBD2. This CDR3 is 16 amino acids long. Trimming cost V 6 bases and J 7 bases; bases outside gene matches: 9. Germline CDR1 SEHNR, CDR2 FQNEAQ (reference sequence). CDR3 bases: TGTGCCAGCAGGGCAACAGGACTAGCGGGAGATAATGAGCAGTTCTTC. This translates into CASRATGLAGDNEQFF.

This clone was detected only a few times. The V call is TRBV27, the J call TRBJ1-1; no firm D call. This CDR3 has 11 residues. V was trimmed by 7 bases and J by 5 bases, leaving 8 bases between them. CDR1 is MNHEY and CDR2 is SMNVEV in the germline V gene (reference sequence). CDR3 sequence reads: CASIGYTEAFF. The DNA for the CDR3 is TGTGCCAGCATCGGGTATACTGAAGCTTTCTTT.

V usage is TRBV27 and J usage is TRBJ1-2; 8 positions agree with TRBD1. This CDR3 is built from 16 residues. After removal of 2 bases from V and 8 bases from J, the junction contained 13 bases not matched to a gene. Germline values: CDR1 MNHEY, CDR2 SMNVEV (reference sequence). The CDR3 spells CASSLHSAQGAGGYTF. CDR3 coding DNA: TGTGCCAGCAGTTTACACAGCGCGCAGGGGGCAGGGGGCTACACCTTC.

J is TRBJ1-4 and V is TRBV9, with 9 bases that match TRBD1. The CDR3 sequence is 15 residues long. With V trimmed by 4 bases and J by 5 bases, 6 bases remained unmatched. Germline CDR1 reads SGDLS; CDR2 reads YYNGEE. In DNA, the CDR3 is TGTGCCAGCAGCACCCGGACAGGGGCAAATGAAAAACTGTTTTTT. Its translation: CASSTRTGANEKLFF. Looking up the rest from reference TRBV9 and TRBJ1-4 gives the full variable domain: DSGVTQTPKHLITATGQRVTLRCSPRSGDLSVYWYQQSLDQGLQFLIQYYNGEERAKGNILERFSAQQFPDLHSELNLSSLELGDSALYFCASSTRTGANEKLFFGSGTQLSVL.

The chain recombines TRBV10-3 with TRBJ1-4; D might be TRBD1 (6 bases). CDR1 and CDR2 from the germline V gene are ENHRY and SYGVKD. The CDR3 has 13 residues. The ends were cut back, 6 bases at V and 8 bases at J, with 13 bases in the middle. This CDR3 reads CAIRDSLNEKLFF. The CDR3 DNA is TGTGCCATCAGGGACAGTCTAAACGAAAAACTGTTTTTT.

The chain uses TRBV19 and TRBJ2-1, with a possible D match to TRBD1 (6 bases). Germline values: CDR1 LNHDA, CDR2 SQIVND (reference sequence). The CDR3 is made up of 13 amino acids. V was pared by 5 bases and J by 6 bases, with 11 bases between. In nucleotides, the CDR3 is TGTGCCAGTAGTGCCGGACAGTCCAATGAGCAGTTCTTC. It yields the protein CASSAGQSNEQFF. The whole variable domain, filled in from reference TRBV19 and TRBJ2-1, reads DGGITQSPKYLFRKEGQNVTLSCEQNLNHDAMYWYRQDPGQGLRLIYYSQIVNDFQKGDIAEGYSVSREKKESFPLTVTSAQKNPTAFYLCASSAGQSNEQFFGPGTRLTVL.

The genes are TRBV28 and TRBJ2-3; TRBD2 aligns across 7 bases. Looked up from germline, CDR1 is MDHEN and CDR2 is SYDVKM. The V and J ends lost 3 bases and 0 bases, in that order; junction bases with no gene match: 9. The length of the CDR3 is 17 residues. The CDR3 sequence is CASSLPSAGSSTDTQYF. In DNA form, the CDR3 reads TGTGCCAGCAGTTTGCCCTCAGCGGGATCTAGCACAGATACGCAGTATTTT.

This chain connects TRBV10-3 to TRBJ2-7; D gene ambiguous. V was clipped by 0 bases and J by 1 base, with 10 bases between them. The CDR3 totals 15 residues. CDR1 and CDR2 from the germline V gene are ENHRY and SYGVKD. CDR3 sequence: CAISESTSTSYEQYF. In DNA, the CDR3 is TGTGCCATCAGTGAGTCGACGAGTACTTCCTACGAGCAGTACTTC.